This TCR beta chain was profiled in a study of tumor-infiltrating lymphocytes in primary liver carcinoma. Turning to this clonotype: The junction shows a germline mismatch at one end, possibly a read error.

Germline DNA was extracted alongside blood RNA, which was obtained from unsorted whole blood. The template, roughly 0.45 ug total RNA, yielded TCR beta cDNA made with a constant-region primer. It was through three nested multiplex PCR rounds of slightly modified ARM-PCR that TCR beta libraries arose. One entry per CDR3 protein, called by TCRdb with MiXCR from the multiplex PCR reads. The sample consists of approximately 210,000 distinct CDR3 sequences, approximately 64% of them appearing once. Sequenced material: peripheral blood. The sequence was obtained from a woman aged 55-69 years with primary liver carcinoma and hepatitis B virus infection.

CDR3 residues: CSVLRTGPNAEAFF. CDR3 bases: TGCAGCGTTCTCAGGACAGGACCGAACGCTGAAGCTTTCTTT. The chain couples TRBV29-1 to TRBJ1-1, with 7 bases aligning to TRBD1. Germline CDR1 and CDR2: SQVTM and ANQGSEA. The CDR3 is made up of 14 amino acids.